These T cell receptor beta chains were read from a single sample in a study of T-cell memory formation after mild COVID-19. One entry per CDR3 protein results from TCRdb running MiXCR on the 5' RACE reads. The sample consists of 450,000 to 650,000 distinct CDR3 sequences, less than 25% of them appearing once. The specimen sequenced was PBMCs or a T cell subset sorted from them (not recorded which). Receptors were obtained from an adult woman who had mild COVID-19 (a few samples of this study predate the infection). Cell type and time point are not known. The CDR3 runs from the conserved cysteine through the conserved F or W. D genes are given only for firm matches. The size entry is marked missing in some rows and otherwise reads once, few, many or a size class.

clone_size d_call j_call v_call cdr3_nt cdr3_aa
few . TRBJ1-2 TRBV12-3/TRBV12-4 TGTGCCAGCAGTCCAAATCCCTTCCGCTCCAACTATGGCTACACCTTC CASSPNPFRSNYGYTF
few TRBD1 TRBJ2-5 TRBV25-1 TGTGCCAGCAGTGAAGAGGCAGGGGGCATCCAAGAGACCCAGTACTTC CASSEEAGGIQETQYF
few . TRBJ2-1 TRBV13 TGTGCCAGCAGCTTAGCCTTGTCGGCTTACAATGAGCAGTTCTTC CASSLALSAYNEQFF
. . TRBJ1-5 TRBV24-1 TGTGCCACCAGTGGGCCGTATAGCAATCAGCCCCAGCATTTT CATSGPYSNQPQHF
few . TRBJ1-6 TRBV27 TGTGCCAGCAGTTTAAGGGTATGGGCCTCACCCCTCCACTTT CASSLRVWASPLHF
few . TRBJ2-3 TRBV12-3/TRBV12-4 TGTGCCAGCAGTCTGCACCGACTGGAAACAGATACGCAGTATTTT CASSLHRLETDTQYF
. . TRBJ2-4 TRBV11-2 TGTGCCAGCAGTTACCGTGAAGGGTCCGGATACATTCAGTACTTC CASSYREGSGYIQYF
. . TRBJ2-1 TRBV11-2 TGTGCCAGCAGCTTAGGGTTTGCGGTCTACAATGAGCAGTTCTTC CASSLGFAVYNEQFF
. TRBD2 TRBJ2-1 TRBV12-3/TRBV12-4 TGTGCCAGCAGCCCGGGACTAGCGGGGGTTCATGAGCAGTTCTTC CASSPGLAGVHEQFF
. . TRBJ2-7 TRBV7-3 TGTGCCAGCAGCCCCGCCCACCGCGGTGAGCAGTACTTC CASSPAHRGEQYF
. TRBD1 TRBJ2-1 TRBV5-1 TGCGCCAGCAGCTTTAGACAGGGGGGACACAATGAGCAGTTCTTC CASSFRQGGHNEQFF
many TRBD2 TRBJ2-1 TRBV5-1 TGCGCCAGCAGCTTCCTAGCGGGTTACAATGAGCAGTTCTTC CASSFLAGYNEQFF
. TRBD1 TRBJ2-7 TRBV2 TGTGCCAGCAGTGAAACAGGGGCTAGCTCCTACGAGCAGTACTTC CASSETGASSYEQYF
many TRBD1 TRBJ2-1 TRBV24-1 TGTGCCACCAGTGATTTGGCCGGACAGGGCAATGAGCAGTTCTTC CATSDLAGQGNEQFF
many TRBD2 TRBJ2-1 TRBV3-1 TGTGCCAGCAGCATTACCGGGACTAGCAGCAATGAGCAGTTCTTC CASSITGTSSNEQFF
few . TRBJ2-5 TRBV7-7 TGTGCCAGCAGCTTAGCCGTGGGTAGTCGGGAGACCCAGTACTTC CASSLAVGSRETQYF
few . TRBJ1-5 TRBV4-1 TGCGCCAGCAGCCAAGATCAGGGCGTACAGCCCCAGCATTTT CASSQDQGVQPQHF
few . TRBJ2-7 TRBV2 TGTGCCAGCAGAGTCCCTCCCAACGAGCAGTACTTC CASRVPPNEQYF
few TRBD1 TRBJ2-7 TRBV4-2 TGTGCCAGCAGCACGCGACAGGGCGAAAACTACGAGCAGTACTTC CASSTRQGENYEQYF
. . TRBJ2-3 TRBV5-6 TGTGCCAGCAGCTTCCCTCCACGTACAGATACGCAGTATTTT CASSFPPRTDTQYF
. . TRBJ2-3 TRBV29-1 TGCAGCTACAAGCGGACCACAGATACGCAGTATTTT CSYKRTTDTQYF
many . TRBJ2-7 TRBV12-3/TRBV12-4 TGTGCCAGCAGTACGGATGGGAACGGGCCGCACGAGCAGTACTTC CASSTDGNGPHEQYF
. . TRBJ2-2 TRBV12-3/TRBV12-4 TGTGCCAGCAGCCCAGGGGGGCCTTACACCGGGGAGCTGTTTTTT CASSPGGPYTGELFF
. . TRBJ2-2 TRBV30 TGTGCCTGGAATTTTATCACCACCGGGGAGCTGTTTTTT CAWNFITTGELFF
few . TRBJ1-2 TRBV30 TGTGCCTGGAGTCCTCGCGGGGGCGCAGATGGCTACACCTTC CAWSPRGGADGYTF
few . TRBJ1-2 TRBV4-3 TGCGCCAGCAGCCAAGGGTCAGGACTGCGGGGCTACACCTTC CASSQGSGLRGYTF
. . TRBJ2-5 TRBV9 TGTGCCAGCAATTACAGAGAGTACCAAGAGACCCAGTACTTC CASNYREYQETQYF
. . TRBJ1-4 TRBV10-3 TGTGCCATCAGTAGGGGAGCCAAAGAAAAACTGTTTTTT CAISRGAKEKLFF
. TRBD1 TRBJ2-3 TRBV18 TGTGCCAGCTCACCTAACGATGACAGGGAAAAGGAGTATTTT CASSPNDDREKEYF
many . TRBJ1-4 TRBV11-2 TGTGCCAGCAGCTCAAGGACTAATGAAAAACTGTTTTTT CASSSRTNEKLFF
. . TRBJ2-7 TRBV3-1 TGTGCCAGCAGCAACGGGTACTACGAGCAGTACTTC CASSNGYYEQYF
. TRBD1 TRBJ1-6 TRBV5-1 TGCGCCAGCAGCGGGCAAGACAGGGGGCGAAATTCACCCCTCCACTTT CASSGQDRGRNSPLHF
few TRBD1 TRBJ2-3 TRBV5-1 TGCGCCAGCAGCTTGAGGGACAGGGGCGATACGCAGTATTTT CASSLRDRGDTQYF
few . TRBJ2-7 TRBV5-1 TGCGCCAGCAGCTTGGGCCCTAGTTCCAGGGACTACGAGCAGTACTTC CASSLGPSSRDYEQYF
. TRBD2 TRBJ2-7 TRBV5-5 TGTGCCAGCAGCTCCATTAGGGATAGCGGGAAGACCTACGAGCAGTACTTC CASSSIRDSGKTYEQYF
many TRBD1 TRBJ2-2 TRBV6-6 TGTGCCAGCAGTGCTGGACAGGAGATGAACACCGGGGAGCTGTTTTTT CASSAGQEMNTGELFF
. TRBD2 TRBJ2-4 TRBV25-1 TGTGCCAGCAGCTCGGGAGGGCCAAACATTCAGTACTTC CASSSGGPNIQYF
. . TRBJ1-2 TRBV29-1 TGCAGCGTTGAAGTGGGGGGACAAGTTGCGTCCGGCTACACCTTC CSVEVGGQVASGYTF
. TRBD1 TRBJ1-3 TRBV4-1 TGCGCCAGCAGCCCGACAGGGGTTTTCTCTGGAAACACCATATATTTT CASSPTGVFSGNTIYF
. . TRBJ2-3 TRBV6-5 TGTGCCAGCAGCTCCGGGGACTTTAGCACAGATACGCAGTATTTT CASSSGDFSTDTQYF
few . TRBJ2-7 TRBV2 TGTGCCAGCAGTCGGGAAAGAAACTACGAGCAGTACTTC CASSRERNYEQYF
. TRBD1 TRBJ2-7 TRBV9 TGTGCCAGCAGCGTTGGTTGGCAGGGGGACTACGAGCAGTACTTC CASSVGWQGDYEQYF
. . TRBJ1-2 TRBV12-3/TRBV12-4 TGTGCCAGCAGGATGGGACGGATCTATGGCTACACCTTC CASRMGRIYGYTF
. TRBD1 TRBJ2-1 TRBV18 TGTGCCAGCTCACCGAATTTGGGACAGGGCAATGAGCAGTTCTTC CASSPNLGQGNEQFF
many . TRBJ2-1 TRBV5-1 TGCGCCAGCAGCCCGGAGTCGGCGGTTCACAATGAGCAGTTCTTC CASSPESAVHNEQFF
many TRBD1 TRBJ2-7 TRBV12-3/TRBV12-4 TGTGCCAGCAGTCCCGGACAGGGCGGTTTGAGGGAGCAGTACTTC CASSPGQGGLREQYF
many TRBD1 TRBJ2-4 TRBV7-2 TGTGCCAGCAGCTTAGCCGGGACAGGCCATACTTTAGCCAAAAACATTCAGTACTTC CASSLAGTGHTLAKNIQYF
. . TRBJ2-7 TRBV19 TGTGCCAGTAGCGATCGGTCCGGAAGGGTCAACGAGCAGTACTTC CASSDRSGRVNEQYF
. . TRBJ1-2 TRBV12-3/TRBV12-4 TGTGCCAGCAGTTTGGAGTCTGGCTACACCTTC CASSLESGYTF
few TRBD2 TRBJ2-3 TRBV12-3/TRBV12-4 TGTGCCAGCATCCCGGCGAGCGGGACTCCCCACGGTACGCAGTATTTT CASIPASGTPHGTQYF
. TRBD1 TRBJ2-4 TRBV25-1 TGTGCCAGCAGTGAGACCTCGACAGGGGGCCGTAACATTCAGTACTTC CASSETSTGGRNIQYF
few . TRBJ2-5 TRBV7-2 TGTGCCAGCAGCCTCGCAGGTTCTAACCAAAAGACCCAGTACTTC CASSLAGSNQKTQYF
. . TRBJ1-1 TRBV29-1 TGCAGCGCCAGAGCAGGGACGATCACTGAAGCTTTCTTT CSARAGTITEAFF